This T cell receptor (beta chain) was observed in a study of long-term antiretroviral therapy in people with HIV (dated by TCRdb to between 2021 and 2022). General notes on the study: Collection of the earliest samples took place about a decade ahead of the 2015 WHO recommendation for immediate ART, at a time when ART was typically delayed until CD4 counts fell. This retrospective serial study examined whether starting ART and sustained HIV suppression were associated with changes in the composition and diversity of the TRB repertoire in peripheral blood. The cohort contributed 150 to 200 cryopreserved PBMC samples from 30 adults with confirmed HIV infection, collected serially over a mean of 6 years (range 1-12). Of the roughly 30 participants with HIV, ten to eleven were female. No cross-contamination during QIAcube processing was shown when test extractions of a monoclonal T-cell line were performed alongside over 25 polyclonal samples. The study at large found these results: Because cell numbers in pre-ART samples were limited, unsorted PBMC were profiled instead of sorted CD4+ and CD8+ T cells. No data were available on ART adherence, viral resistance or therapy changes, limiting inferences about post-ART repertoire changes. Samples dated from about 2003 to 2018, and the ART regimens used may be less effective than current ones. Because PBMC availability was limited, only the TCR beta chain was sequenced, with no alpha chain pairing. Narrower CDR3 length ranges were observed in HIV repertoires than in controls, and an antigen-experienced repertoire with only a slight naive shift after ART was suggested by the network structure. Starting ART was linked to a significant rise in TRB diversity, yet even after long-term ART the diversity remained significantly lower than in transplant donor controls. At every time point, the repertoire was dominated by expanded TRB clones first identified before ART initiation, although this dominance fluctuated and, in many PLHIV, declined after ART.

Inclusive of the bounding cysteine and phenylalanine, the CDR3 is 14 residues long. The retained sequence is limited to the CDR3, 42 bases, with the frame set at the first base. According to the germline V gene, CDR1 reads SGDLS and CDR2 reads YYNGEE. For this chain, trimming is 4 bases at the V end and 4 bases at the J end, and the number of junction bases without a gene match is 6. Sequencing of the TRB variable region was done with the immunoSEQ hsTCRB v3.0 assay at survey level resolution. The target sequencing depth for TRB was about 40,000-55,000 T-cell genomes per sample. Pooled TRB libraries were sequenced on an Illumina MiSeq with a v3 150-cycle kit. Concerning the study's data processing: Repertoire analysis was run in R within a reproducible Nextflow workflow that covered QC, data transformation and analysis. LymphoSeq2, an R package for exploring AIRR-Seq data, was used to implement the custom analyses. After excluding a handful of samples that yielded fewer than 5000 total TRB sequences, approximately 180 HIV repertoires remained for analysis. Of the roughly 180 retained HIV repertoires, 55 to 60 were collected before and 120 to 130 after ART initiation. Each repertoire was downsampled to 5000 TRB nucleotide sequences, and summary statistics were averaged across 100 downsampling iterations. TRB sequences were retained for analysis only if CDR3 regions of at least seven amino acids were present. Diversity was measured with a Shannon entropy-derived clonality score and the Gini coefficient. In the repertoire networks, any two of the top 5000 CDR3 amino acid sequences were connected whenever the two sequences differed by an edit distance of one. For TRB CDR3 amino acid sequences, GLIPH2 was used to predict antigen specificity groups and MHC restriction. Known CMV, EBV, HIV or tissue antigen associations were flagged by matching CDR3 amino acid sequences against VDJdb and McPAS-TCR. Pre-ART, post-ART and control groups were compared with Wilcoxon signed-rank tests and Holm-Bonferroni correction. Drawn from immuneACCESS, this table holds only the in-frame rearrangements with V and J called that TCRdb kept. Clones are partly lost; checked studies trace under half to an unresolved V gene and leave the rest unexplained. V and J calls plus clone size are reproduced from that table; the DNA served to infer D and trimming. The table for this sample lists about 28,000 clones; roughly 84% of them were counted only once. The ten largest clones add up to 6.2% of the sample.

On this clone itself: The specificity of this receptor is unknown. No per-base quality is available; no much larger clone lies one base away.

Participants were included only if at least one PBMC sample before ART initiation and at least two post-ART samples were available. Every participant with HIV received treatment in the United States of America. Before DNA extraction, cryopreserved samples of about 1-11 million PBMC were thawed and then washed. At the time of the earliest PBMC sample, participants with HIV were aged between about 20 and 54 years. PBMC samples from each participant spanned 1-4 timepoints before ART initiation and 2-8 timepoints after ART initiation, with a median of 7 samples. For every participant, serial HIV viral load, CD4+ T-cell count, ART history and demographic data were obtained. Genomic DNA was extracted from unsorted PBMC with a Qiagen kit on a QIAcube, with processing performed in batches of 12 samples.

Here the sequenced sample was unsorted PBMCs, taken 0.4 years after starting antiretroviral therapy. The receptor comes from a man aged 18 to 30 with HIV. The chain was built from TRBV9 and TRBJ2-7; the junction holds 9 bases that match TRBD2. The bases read TGTGCCAGCAGCCCTCGGCTAGCGGGATACGAGCAGTACTTC. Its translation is CASSPRLAGYEQYF.